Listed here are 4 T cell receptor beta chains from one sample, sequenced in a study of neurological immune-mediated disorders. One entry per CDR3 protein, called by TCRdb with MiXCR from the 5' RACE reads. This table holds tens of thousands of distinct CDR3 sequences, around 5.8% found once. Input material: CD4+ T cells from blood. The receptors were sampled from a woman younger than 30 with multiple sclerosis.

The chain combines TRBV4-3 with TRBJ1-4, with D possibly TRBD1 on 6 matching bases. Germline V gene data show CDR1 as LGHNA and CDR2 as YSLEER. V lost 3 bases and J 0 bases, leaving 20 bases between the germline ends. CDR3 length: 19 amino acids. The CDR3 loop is CASSQYFRTASSTNEKLFF. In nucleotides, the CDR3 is TGCGCCAGCAGCCAGTACTTCCGGACAGCTAGTTCAACTAATGAAAAACTGTTTTTT.

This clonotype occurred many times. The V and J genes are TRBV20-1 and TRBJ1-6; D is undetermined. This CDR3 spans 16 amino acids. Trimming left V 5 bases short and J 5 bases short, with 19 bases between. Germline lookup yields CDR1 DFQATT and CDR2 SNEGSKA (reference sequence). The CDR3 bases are TGCAGTGCTCCGTGGGGAGGCAACGGAGATAATTCACCCCTCCACTTT. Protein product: CSAPWGGNGDNSPLHF.

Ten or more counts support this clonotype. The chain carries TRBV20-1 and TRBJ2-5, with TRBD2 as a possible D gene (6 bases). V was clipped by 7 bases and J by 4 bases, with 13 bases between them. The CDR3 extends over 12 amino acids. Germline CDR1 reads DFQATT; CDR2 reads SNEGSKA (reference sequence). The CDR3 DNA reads TGCAGTGGTTCCCGGGGAGGAGAGACCCAGTACTTC. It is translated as CSGSRGGETQYF.

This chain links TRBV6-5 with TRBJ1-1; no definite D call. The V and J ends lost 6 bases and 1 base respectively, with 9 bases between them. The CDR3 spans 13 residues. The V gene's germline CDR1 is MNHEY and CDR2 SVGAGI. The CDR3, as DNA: TGTGCCAGCAGCCCAGGTGGGAACACTGAAGCTTTCTTT. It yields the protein CASSPGGNTEAFF.